The sequence of this T cell receptor (beta chain) was determined in a study of T cell responses to AZD1222 COVID-19 vaccine. Study information: The study pooled second doses at about 4 or about 12 weeks.

V gave up 3 bases and J gave up 2 bases, with 14 bases separating them. Germline V lookup: CDR1 MNHEY, CDR2 SMNVEV (reference sequence). This CDR3 comprises 16 residues. Overall study findings and caveats: In the spike-specific TCR repertoire, nearly half reportedly target unmutated variant regions. Donors, mostly white British, included more females; clonal diversity was possibly underestimated.

About this clone: Antigen: not known.

Profiling relied on immunoSEQ multiplex PCR, and the TCRdb table lists in-frame clones only, not all of them. The repertoire has over 140,000 clones, around nine tenths of them found once; the top ten carry approximately 4.7%. The chain recombines TRBV27 with TRBJ1-3, with TRBD1 as a possible D gene (5 bases). This clonotype originated in an adult in good health. This specimen consisted of peripheral blood, obtained on day 0 of AZD1222 vaccination. The CDR3 DNA sequence: TGTGCCAGCAGTTTCGGGACGGGGGGACCTGGAAACACCATATATTTT. It yields the protein CASSFGTGGPGNTIYF.